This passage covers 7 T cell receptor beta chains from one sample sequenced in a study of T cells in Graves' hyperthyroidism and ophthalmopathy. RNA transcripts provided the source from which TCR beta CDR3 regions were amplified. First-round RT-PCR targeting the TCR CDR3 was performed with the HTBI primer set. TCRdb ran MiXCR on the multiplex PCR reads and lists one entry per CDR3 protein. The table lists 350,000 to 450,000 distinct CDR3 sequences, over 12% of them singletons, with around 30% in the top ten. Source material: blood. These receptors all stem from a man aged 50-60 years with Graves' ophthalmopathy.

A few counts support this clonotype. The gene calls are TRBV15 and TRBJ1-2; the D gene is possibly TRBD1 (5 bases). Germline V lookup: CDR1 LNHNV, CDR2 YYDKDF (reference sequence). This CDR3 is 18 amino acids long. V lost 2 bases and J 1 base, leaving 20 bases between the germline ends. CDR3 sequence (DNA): TGTGCCACCAGCAGATCTCTCGACTCGGGGCCTAATAACTATGGCTACACCTTC. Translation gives CATSRSLDSGPNNYGYTF.

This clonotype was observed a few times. The CDR3, as DNA: TGTGCCAGCAGTTTAGATCCAGCTTATCAGCCCCAGCATTTT. The encoded protein is CASSLDPAYQPQHF. V usage is TRBV12-3 or TRBV12-4 and J usage is TRBJ1-5, with D hard to call. The CDR3 consists of 14 residues. Trimming shortened V by 1 base and J by 5 bases, and 9 bases separated the two germline ends.

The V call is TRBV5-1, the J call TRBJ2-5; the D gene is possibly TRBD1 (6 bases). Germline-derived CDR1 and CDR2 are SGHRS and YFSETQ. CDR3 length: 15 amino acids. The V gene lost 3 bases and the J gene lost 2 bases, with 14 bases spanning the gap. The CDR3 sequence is CASSSGTFVQETQYF. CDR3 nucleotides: TGCGCCAGCAGCTCCGGGACATTCGTACAAGAGACCCAGTACTTC.

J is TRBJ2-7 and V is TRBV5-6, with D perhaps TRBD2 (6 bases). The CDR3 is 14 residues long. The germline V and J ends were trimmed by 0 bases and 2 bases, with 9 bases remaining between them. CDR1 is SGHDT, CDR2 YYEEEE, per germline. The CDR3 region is CASSLEGLTYEQYF. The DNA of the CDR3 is TGTGCCAGCAGCTTGGAGGGACTGACCTACGAGCAGTACTTC. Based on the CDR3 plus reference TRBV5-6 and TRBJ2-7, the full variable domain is DAGVTQSPTHLIKTRGQQVTLRCSPKSGHDTVSWYQQALGQGPQFIFQYYEEEERQRGNFPDRFSGHQFPNYSSELNVNALLLGDSALYLCASSLEGLTYEQYFGPGTRLTVT.

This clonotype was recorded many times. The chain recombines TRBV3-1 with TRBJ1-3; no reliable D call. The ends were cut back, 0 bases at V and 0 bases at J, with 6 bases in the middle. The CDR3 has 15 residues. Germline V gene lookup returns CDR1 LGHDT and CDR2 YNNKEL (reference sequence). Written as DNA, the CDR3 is TGTGCCAGCAGCCAAGATCCAGCCTCTGGAAACACCATATATTTT. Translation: CASSQDPASGNTIYF.

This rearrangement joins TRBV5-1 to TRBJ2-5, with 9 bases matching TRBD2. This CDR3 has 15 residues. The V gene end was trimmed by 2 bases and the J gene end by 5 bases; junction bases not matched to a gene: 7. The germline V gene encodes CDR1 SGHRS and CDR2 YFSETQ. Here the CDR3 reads CASSFQAGGVETQYF. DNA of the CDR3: TGCGCCAGCAGCTTTCAAGCGGGAGGAGTGGAGACCCAGTACTTC.

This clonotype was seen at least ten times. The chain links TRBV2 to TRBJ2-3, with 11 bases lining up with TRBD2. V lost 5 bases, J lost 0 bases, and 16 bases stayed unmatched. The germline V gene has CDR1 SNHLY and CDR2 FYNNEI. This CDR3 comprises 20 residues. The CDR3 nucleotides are TGTGCCAGCAGTTTCCACCAGGGGACTAGCGGAGTATCTAGCACAGATACGCAGTATTTT. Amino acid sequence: CASSFHQGTSGVSSTDTQYF.